This T cell receptor (beta chain) came from a study of blood T cell repertoires in COVID-19. Study background: From the United States, Italy and Spain came samples of acute and convalescent COVID-19. Nucleic acid was either cDNA or gDNA, and it came from T cells, B-cell-depleted T cells, or PBMCs.

In the original analysis: Reference gene primer amplification yielded estimated nucleated cell counts. Using immunoSEQ multiplex PCR, the repertoire was profiled, and TCRdb retains in-frame clones only, with some absent. That table supplies the V and J calls and clone size; D and trimming were determined from the DNA. The table records over 140,000 clones, 75% to 80% of them present only once. The ends lost 1 base at V and 6 bases at J; junction bases unmatched: 8. This CDR3 region has 17 residues. Germline values: CDR1 MNHNS, CDR2 SASEGT. The table lists this clone with a few counts. This clonotype was obtained from a woman between 50 and 59 years old who had recovered from COVID-19. The specimen was PBMCs or T cells enriched from blood (not recorded which). The rearrangement joins TRBV6-1 to TRBJ2-1, with 11 bases that match TRBD2. In nucleotides, the CDR3 is TGTGCCAGCAGTGAAGAAGCTGGGGGGACTAGCGGCAATGAGCAGTTCTTC. It yields the protein CASSEEAGGTSGNEQFF.